The 3 T cell receptor beta chains below were found in one sample sequenced in a study of T cell repertoires in cytomegalovirus infection. TCRdb redid the calling of the reads with MiXCR, one entry per CDR3 protein. The sample consists of 700,000 to 950,000 distinct CDR3 sequences, about 31% of them appearing once. Antigens for these TCRs are unknown. This specimen consisted of cultured CD8+ T cells from PBMCs, obtained from culture after CMV antigen stimulation. The receptors here all came from a human donor in good health (CMV status not recorded). Some clones in this sample may be carry-over from other donors' samples.

In its sample, this clonotype was seen a few times. The chain uses TRBV27 and TRBJ1-2, with TRBD1 matching over 9 bases. Looked up from germline, CDR1 is MNHEY and CDR2 is SMNVEV (reference sequence). J gave up 8 bases and V 3 bases, and 7 bases lay outside the gene matches. This CDR3 is built from 14 residues. CDR3 residues: CASSLGQGFLGYTF. In DNA, the CDR3 is TGTGCCAGCAGTTTGGGACAGGGATTTTTAGGCTACACCTTC.

This clonotype was seen only a few times. The V call is TRBV28, the J call TRBJ2-2; D gene uncertain. Trimming took 7 bases from V and 1 from J, leaving 10 bases between them. Germline-derived CDR1 and CDR2 are MDHEN and SYDVKM. CDR3 length: 14 amino acids. CDR3 sequence reads: CASTPPRNTGELFF. The CDR3 coding sequence is TGTGCCAGCACCCCACCCCGGAACACCGGGGAGCTGTTTTTT.

Only a few counts were recorded for this clonotype. This chain uses TRBV6-2 or TRBV6-3 with TRBJ2-6; D may be TRBD2 (5 bases). V lost 2 bases, J lost 2 bases, and 7 bases lay in between. The CDR3 extends over 15 amino acids. Germline lookup yields CDR1 MNHEY and CDR2 SVGEGT. The CDR3 DNA sequence: TGTGCCAGCAGTTACGCGGGTACTGGGGCCAACGTCCTGACTTTC. Protein sequence: CASSYAGTGANVLTF.